This T cell receptor beta chain comes out of a study of PD-L1 blockade in urothelial cancer listed by TCRdb under 2017. About the study as a whole: All patients started therapy around 2014 and received atezolizumab 1,200 mg intravenously every 3 weeks. Some 30 patients had pretreatment blood TCR-seq, some 25 had at least one posttreatment blood collection, and some 25 had tumor TCR-seq. In the same patients who had TCR sequencing, pretreatment tumors also underwent whole exome sequencing and RNA sequencing. Twenty-five of 29 patients were identified as males with urothelial cancer of bladder origin, and a prior smoking history was reported by 18 of 29 patients. The study, an exploratory multi-omic analysis, examined somatic, immune and clinical correlates of response to PD-L1 blockade with atezolizumab in urothelial cancer. Patients had an ECOG performance status of 0 or 1 and had received between 0 and 3 prior chemotherapy regimens. Durable clinical benefit was achieved by nine patients and was not achieved by 20 patients. Progression-free survival longer than 6 months counted as durable clinical benefit, and TCR features were additionally tested against both progression-free and overall survival. Blood samples were analyzed at 3 weeks after treatment start (second dose) and at 6 weeks after treatment start. Blood samples gave a median of about 150,000 T cells and 83,000 or so unique TCRs, with a median clonality of approximately 0.08. Pretreatment tumor samples, along with matched peripheral blood collected serially before and after atezolizumab treatment, underwent TCR sequencing. General findings and caveats noted by the study authors: Greater expansion of tumor-associated TCR clones in peripheral blood 3 weeks after the start of treatment was observed in patients with durable benefit (n ≈ 22, p = 0.022). Improved progression-free and overall survival was associated with having pretreatment peripheral blood TCR clonality below the median. Because of the small sample size (n ≈ 27) and the many exploratory analyses performed, the results are intended to be regarded as hypothesis-generating.

With regard to this clone: The antigen it recognizes is unknown. No much larger clonotype is one base removed from it; base qualities were not supplied.

A cohort of some 29 patients with locally advanced or metastatic urothelial carcinoma, treated at Memorial Sloan Kettering on a trial protocol, was included. Peripheral blood mononuclear cells were collected from each patient pretreatment and during treatment, giving between 1 and 8 total time points per patient. The Qiagen DNeasy Blood extraction kit was used to purify genomic DNA from total PBMCs and tumor samples. PBMCs were collected pretreatment and during treatment, and were isolated and stored as previously described. From a lookup of the germline V gene, CDR1 and CDR2 are ENHRY and SYGVKD. The junction carries 15 bases between V and J, which are trimmed by 2 bases and 5 bases respectively. The CDR3 starts with the cysteine, ends with the phenylalanine, and has 15 residues. Solely the CDR3 DNA is kept, with 45 bases framed from the first base. Synthetic TCR analog templates were spiked into each PCR so that absolute template abundance could be estimated from read counts. The immunoSEQ assay was used to amplify TCRbeta CDR3 regions from genomic DNA with bias-controlled V and J gene primers. Sequencing of rearranged TCRbeta segments was done at approximately 20X coverage. The authors processed their data as follows. Sequencing errors were corrected by clustering, and CDR3s were annotated against IMGT so that V, D and J genes could be assigned. Downstream analyses used only productive TCRbeta rearrangements and left out out-of-frame or stop-codon sequences. To compute clonality, Shannon entropy was normalized by the log of the number of unique productive sequences and then subtracted from one. Fisher's exact test with Benjamini-Hochberg correction, using a cutoff of adjusted p below 0.01, was how clones that differed between time points or between blood and tumor were identified. Sourced from immuneACCESS, this table was stored by TCRdb with only in-frame sequences that have V and J called. A share of the clones is absent; for the studies checked, an unresolved V gene accounts for under half, and the remainder has no known explanation. V and J calls and clone size follow that table, whereas D and trimming were derived from the DNA. Counted in this sample were about 55,000 clones; approximately 80% of them appeared once. The ten largest account for over 3.5% of the sample.

This clonotype was obtained from a man between 65 and 85 years old with urothelial cancer. The V and J segments used are TRBV10-3 and TRBJ2-5; matching of 7 bases hints at TRBD1 as the D gene. This material consisted of PBMCs, taken around atezolizumab (anti-PD-L1) treatment. The CDR3 has the sequence CAISETGAGWETQYF. The DNA sequence reads TGTGCCATCAGTGAGACAGGGGCGGGATGGGAGACCCAGTACTTC.